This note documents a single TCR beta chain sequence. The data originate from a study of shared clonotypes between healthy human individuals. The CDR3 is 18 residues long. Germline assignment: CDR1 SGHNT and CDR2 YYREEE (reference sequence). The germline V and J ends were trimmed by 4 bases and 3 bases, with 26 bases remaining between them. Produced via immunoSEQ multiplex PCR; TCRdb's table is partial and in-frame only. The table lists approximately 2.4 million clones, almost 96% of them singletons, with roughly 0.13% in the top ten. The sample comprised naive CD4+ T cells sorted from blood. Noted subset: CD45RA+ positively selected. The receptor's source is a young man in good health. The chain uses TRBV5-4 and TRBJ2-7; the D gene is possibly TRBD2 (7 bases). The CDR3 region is CASSPAGGAMGALYEQYF. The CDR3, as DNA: TGTGCCAGCAGCCCAGCTGGGGGGGCCATGGGAGCCCTCTACGAGCAGTACTTC.